Listed here is a single TCR beta chain. The data were taken from a study of control samples from healthy donors and cancer patients. V shed 6 bases and J shed 6 bases, with 11 bases lying between them. CDR3 length: 13 residues. CDR1 MDHEN and CDR2 SYDVKM come from the germline V gene. Profiled with immunoSEQ multiplex PCR; TCRdb holds only in-frame clones, not every one. This sample has 78,000 or so clones, with about 88% found just once. This chain links TRBV28 with TRBJ1-4; no reliable D call. Sequencing input: blood. This clonotype originated in a woman in her forties or fifties in good health. The CDR3 nucleotides read TGTGCCAGCAGGAGATATAGAGATGAAAAACTGTTTTTT. Its translation: CASRRYRDEKLFF.